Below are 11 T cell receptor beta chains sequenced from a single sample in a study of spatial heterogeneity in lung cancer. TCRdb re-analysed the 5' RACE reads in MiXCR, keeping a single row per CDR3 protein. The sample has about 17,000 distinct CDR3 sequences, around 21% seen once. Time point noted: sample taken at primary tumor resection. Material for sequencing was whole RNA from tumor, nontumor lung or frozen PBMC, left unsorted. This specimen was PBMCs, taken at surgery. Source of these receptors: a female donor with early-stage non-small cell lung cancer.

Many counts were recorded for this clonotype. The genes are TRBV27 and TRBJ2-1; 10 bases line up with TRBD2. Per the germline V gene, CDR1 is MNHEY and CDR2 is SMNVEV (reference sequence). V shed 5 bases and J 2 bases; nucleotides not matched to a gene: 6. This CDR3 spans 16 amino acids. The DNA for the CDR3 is TGTGCCAGCAGTACCCGGACTAGCGGAACCTACAATGAGCAGTTCTTC. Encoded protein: CASSTRTSGTYNEQFF.

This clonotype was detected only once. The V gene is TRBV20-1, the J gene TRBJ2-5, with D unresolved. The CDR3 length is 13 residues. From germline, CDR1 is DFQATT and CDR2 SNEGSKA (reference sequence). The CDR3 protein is CSPPRTTQETQYF. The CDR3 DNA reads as TGCAGCCCACCCCGGACGACGCAAGAGACCCAGTACTTC.

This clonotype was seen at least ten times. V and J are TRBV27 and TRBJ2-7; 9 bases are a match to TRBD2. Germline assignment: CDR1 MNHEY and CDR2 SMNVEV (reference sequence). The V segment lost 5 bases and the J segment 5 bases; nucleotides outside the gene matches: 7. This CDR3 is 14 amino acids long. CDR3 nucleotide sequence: TGTGCCAGCAGTGTACTAGGCGGGAGGGACGAGCAGTACTTC. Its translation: CASSVLGGRDEQYF.

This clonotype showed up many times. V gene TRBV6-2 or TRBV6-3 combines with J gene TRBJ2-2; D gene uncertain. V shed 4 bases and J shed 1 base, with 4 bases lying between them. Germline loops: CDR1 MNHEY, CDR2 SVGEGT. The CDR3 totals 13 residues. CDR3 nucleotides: TGTGCCAGCAGTTCCCAGAACACCGGGGAGCTGTTTTTT. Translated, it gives CASSSQNTGELFF.

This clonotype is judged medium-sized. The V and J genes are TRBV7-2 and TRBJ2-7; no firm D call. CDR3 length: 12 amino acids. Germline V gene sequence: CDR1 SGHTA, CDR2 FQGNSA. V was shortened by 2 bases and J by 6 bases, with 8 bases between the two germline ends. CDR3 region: CASSLKGGEQYF. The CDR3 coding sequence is TGTGCCAGCAGCTTAAAGGGCGGCGAGCAGTACTTC.

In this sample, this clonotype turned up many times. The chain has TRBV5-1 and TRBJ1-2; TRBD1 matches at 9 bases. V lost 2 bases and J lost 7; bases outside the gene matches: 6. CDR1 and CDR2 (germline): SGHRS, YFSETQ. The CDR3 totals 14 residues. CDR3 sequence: CASSLQGANAGYTF. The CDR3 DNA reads TGCGCCAGCAGCTTACAGGGGGCGAACGCTGGCTACACCTTC.

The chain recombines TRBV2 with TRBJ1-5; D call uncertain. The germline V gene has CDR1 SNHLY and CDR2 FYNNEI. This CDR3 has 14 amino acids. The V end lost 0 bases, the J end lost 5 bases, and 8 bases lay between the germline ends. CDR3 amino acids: CASSEARGDQPQHF. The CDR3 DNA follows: TGTGCCAGCAGTGAAGCGCGTGGGGATCAGCCCCAGCATTTT. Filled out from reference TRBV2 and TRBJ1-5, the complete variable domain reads EPEVTQTPSHQVTQMGQEVILRCVPISNHLYFYWYRQILGQKVEFLVSFYNNEISEKSEIFDDQFSVERPDGSNFTLKIRSTKLEDSAMYFCASSEARGDQPQHFGDGTRLSIL.

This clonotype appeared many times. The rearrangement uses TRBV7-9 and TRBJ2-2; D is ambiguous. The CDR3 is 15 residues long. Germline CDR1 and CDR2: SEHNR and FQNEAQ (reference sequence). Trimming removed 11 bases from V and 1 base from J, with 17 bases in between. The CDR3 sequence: CASSPRAVNTGELFF. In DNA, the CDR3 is TGTGCCTCGAGTCCACGTGCAGTGAACACCGGGGAGCTGTTTTTT.

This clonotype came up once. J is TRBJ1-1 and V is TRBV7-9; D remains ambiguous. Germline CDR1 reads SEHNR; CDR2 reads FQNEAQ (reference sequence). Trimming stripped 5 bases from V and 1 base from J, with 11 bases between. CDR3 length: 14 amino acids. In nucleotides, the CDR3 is TGTGCCAGCAGCCCCGTACAGTGGAACACTGAAGCTTTCTTT. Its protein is CASSPVQWNTEAFF.

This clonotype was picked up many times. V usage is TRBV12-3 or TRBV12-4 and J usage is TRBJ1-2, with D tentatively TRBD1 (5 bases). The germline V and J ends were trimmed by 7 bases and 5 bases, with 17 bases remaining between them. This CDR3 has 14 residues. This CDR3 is CASTVTQGAYGYTF. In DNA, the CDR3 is TGTGCCAGCACAGTAACCCAGGGAGCTTATGGCTACACCTTC.

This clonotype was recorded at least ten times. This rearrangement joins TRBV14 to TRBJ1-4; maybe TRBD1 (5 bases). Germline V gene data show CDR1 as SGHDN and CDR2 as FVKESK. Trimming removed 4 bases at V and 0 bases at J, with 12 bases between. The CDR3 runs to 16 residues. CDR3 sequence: CASSRARGATNEKLFF. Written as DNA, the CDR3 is TGTGCCAGCAGCCGGGCGAGGGGTGCAACTAATGAAAAACTGTTTTTT.